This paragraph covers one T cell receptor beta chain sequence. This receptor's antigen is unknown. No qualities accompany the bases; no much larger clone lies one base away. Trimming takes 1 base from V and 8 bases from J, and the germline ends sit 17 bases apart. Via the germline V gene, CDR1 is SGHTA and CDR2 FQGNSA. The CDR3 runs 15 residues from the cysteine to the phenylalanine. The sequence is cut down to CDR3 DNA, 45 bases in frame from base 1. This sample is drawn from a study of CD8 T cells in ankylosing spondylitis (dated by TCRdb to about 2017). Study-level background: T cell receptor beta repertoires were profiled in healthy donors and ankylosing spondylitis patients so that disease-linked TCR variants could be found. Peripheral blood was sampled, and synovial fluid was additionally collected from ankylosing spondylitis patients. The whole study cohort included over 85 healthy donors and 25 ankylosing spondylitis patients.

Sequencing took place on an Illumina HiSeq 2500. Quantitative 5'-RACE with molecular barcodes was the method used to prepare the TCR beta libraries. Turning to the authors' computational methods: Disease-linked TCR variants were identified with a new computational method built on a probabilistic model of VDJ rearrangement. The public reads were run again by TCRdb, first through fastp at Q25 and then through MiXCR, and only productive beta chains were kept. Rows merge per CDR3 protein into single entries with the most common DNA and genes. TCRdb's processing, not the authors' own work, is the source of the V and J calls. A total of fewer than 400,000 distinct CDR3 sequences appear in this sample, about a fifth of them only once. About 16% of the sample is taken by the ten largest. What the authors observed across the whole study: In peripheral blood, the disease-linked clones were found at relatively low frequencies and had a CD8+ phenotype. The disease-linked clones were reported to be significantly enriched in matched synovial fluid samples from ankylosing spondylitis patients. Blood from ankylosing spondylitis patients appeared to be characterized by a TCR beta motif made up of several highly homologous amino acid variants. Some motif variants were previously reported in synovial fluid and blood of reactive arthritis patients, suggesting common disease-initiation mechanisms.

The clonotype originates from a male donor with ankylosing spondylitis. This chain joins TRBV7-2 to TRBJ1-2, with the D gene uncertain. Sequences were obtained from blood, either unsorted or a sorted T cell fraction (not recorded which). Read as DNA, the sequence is TGTGCCAGCAGCTTAGTCCGGGCCTCCGAGTGGGGCTACACCTTC. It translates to CASSLVRASEWGYTF.